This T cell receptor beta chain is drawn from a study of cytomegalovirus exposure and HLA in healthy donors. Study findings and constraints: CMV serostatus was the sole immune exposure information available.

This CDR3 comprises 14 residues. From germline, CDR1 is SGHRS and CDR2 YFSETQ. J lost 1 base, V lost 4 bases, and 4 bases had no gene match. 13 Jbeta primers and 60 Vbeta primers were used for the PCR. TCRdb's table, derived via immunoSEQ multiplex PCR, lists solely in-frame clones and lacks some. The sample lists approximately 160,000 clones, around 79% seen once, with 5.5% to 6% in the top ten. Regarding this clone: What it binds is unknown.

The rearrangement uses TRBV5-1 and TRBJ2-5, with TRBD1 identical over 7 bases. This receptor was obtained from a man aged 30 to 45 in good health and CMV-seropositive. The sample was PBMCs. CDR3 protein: CASSTRTGQETQYF. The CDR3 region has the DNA TGCGCCAGCAGCACGCGGACAGGCCAAGAGACCCAGTACTTC.